The T cell receptor (beta chain) under discussion was sequenced for a study of identical twins. Broader study findings: In cord blood, abundant beta clonotypes had fewer insertions; memory showed no trend. Out-of-frame beta sequences exhibited a weaker degree of excess twin sharing. Zero-insertion analyses might be partly confounded by invariant T cells like MAIT and iNKT.

All donors were healthy, and all were Caucasian. TCRdb used MiXCR to reprocess the 5' RACE reads, holding one entry per CDR3 protein. The table includes just under 650,000 distinct CDR3 sequences, about 7% detected once. V lost 1 base, J lost 1 base, and 10 bases stayed unmatched. Germline CDR1 is SQVTM and CDR2 is ANQGSEA. The CDR3 is 18 amino acids. This clonotype was counted between two and nine times. Antigen unknown. These data were likewise used in another study, on yellow fever vaccine responses in identical twins.

The clonotype originates from a woman aged 18-30 years in good health. Input material: PBMCs. The chain uses TRBV29-1 and TRBJ2-6; 7 nucleotides match TRBD1. The CDR3 loop reads CSVEGGQGGASGANVLTF. CDR3 bases: TGCAGCGTTGAAGGGGGCCAAGGGGGCGCTTCTGGGGCCAACGTCCTGACTTTC.